Below are 9 T cell receptor beta chains sequenced from a single sample in a study of blood T cell repertoires in COVID-19. Some clones are missing from TCRdb's copy, which holds only in-frame ones; the method was immunoSEQ multiplex PCR. Altogether 200,000 to 250,000 clones are present, around 80% being singletons, with the ten largest covering over 10%. Sequencing was done on a sample of peripheral blood. The receptors here all came from a human donor in a cohort sampled during active COVID-19.

The chain has TRBV12-5 and TRBJ2-2; weak D call: TRBD1 (6 bases). CDR3 length: 15 amino acids. The V end was cut by 1 base, the J end by 5 bases, with 11 bases between. Germline V gives CDR1 LGHNT, CDR2 FRNRAP. Written as DNA, the CDR3 is TGTGCTAGTGGTTTGGGAACAGGGTCGACCGGGGAGCTGTTTTTT. Translation gives CASGLGTGSTGELFF.

CDR3 residues: CASSFLTGEGYEQYF. The CDR3 DNA is TGCGCCAGCAGCTTCCTGACAGGGGAGGGTTACGAGCAGTACTTC. V is TRBV5-1 and J is TRBJ2-7; tentative D call: TRBD1 (8 bases). V was cut by 2 bases and J by 4 bases, with 16 bases left in between. This CDR3 region has 15 residues. Germline V gene data show CDR1 as SGHRS and CDR2 as YFSETQ. Together with reference TRBV5-1 and TRBJ2-7, the CDR3 gives the full variable domain: KAGVTQTPRYLIKTRGQQVTLSCSPISGHRSVSWYQQTPGQGLQFLFEYFSETQRNKGNFPGRFSGRQFSNSRSEMNVSTLELGDSALYLCASSFLTGEGYEQYFGPGTRLTVT.

The chain recombines TRBV7-3 with TRBJ2-1; 9 bases map to TRBD2. Per germline, CDR1 SGHTA and CDR2 FQGTGA. V trimming: 5 bases; J trimming: 5 bases; junction bases outside the gene matches: 10. The CDR3 sequence is 16 residues long. In DNA form, the CDR3 reads TGTGCCAGCAGCCTCCGGACTAGCGAGTGGGACAATGAGCAGTTCTTC. Encoded protein: CASSLRTSEWDNEQFF. The full variable domain, in which reference TRBV7-3 and TRBJ2-1 provide the parts outside the CDR3, is GAGVSQTPSNKVTEKGKYVELRCDPISGHTALYWYRQSLGQGPEFLIYFQGTGAADDSGLPNDRFFAVRPEGSVSTLKIQRTERGDSAVYLCASSLRTSEWDNEQFFGPGTRLTVL.

This clone was counted a few times. The genes are TRBV18 and TRBJ2-7; 7 bases match TRBD1. Trimming cost V 3 bases and J 6 bases; bases outside gene matches: 8. Germline V lookup: CDR1 KGHSH, CDR2 LQKENI. The CDR3 covers 14 residues. The chain's CDR3 is CASSPSGGSGEQYF. The CDR3 DNA follows: TGTGCCAGCTCACCCTCAGGGGGATCGGGCGAGCAGTACTTC.

The rearrangement uses TRBV6-6 and TRBJ2-3, with D possibly TRBD2 on 6 matching bases. This CDR3 spans 16 amino acids. Germline V lookup: CDR1 MNHNY, CDR2 SVGAGI (reference sequence). Trimming took off 5 bases at V and 3 bases at J, with 18 bases between the two ends. This CDR3 is CASSPHLRRETDTQYF. The CDR3 DNA is TGTGCCAGCAGTCCTCACCTACGGCGGGAAACAGATACGCAGTATTTT.

This chain uses TRBV4-1 with TRBJ2-3; 9 positions agree with TRBD1. The V segment lost 6 bases and the J segment 1 base; nucleotides outside the gene matches: 5. Germline CDR1 MGHRA, CDR2 YSYEKL. CDR3 length: 15 residues. The CDR3 sequence is CASRRRDRGTDTQYF. The DNA for the CDR3 is TGCGCCAGCAGACGGAGGGACAGGGGCACAGATACGCAGTATTTT.

The gene calls are TRBV4-1 and TRBJ1-5; the D gene is possibly TRBD1 (5 bases). CDR1 and CDR2 from the germline V gene are MGHRA and YSYEKL. There are 15 residues in the CDR3. V was clipped by 0 bases and J by 7 bases, with 13 bases between them. DNA of the CDR3: TGCGCCAGCAGCCAAGATAGGCAGGGCTCGCAGCCCCAGCATTTT. Its protein product is CASSQDRQGSQPQHF.

This clone was found a few times. The chain uses TRBV6-1 and TRBJ1-3; no firm D call. Germline V lookup: CDR1 MNHNS, CDR2 SASEGT. V was trimmed by 2 bases and J by 0 bases, leaving 11 bases between them. The CDR3 extends over 16 amino acids. CDR3 sequence: CASSEQQSYSGNTIYF. CDR3 nucleotide sequence: TGTGCCAGCAGTGAACAACAGTCCTACTCTGGAAACACCATATATTTT.

This clone has just a few counts. The chain combines TRBV19 with TRBJ2-7; no firm D call. With 11 bases removed from V and 0 bases from J, the gap between germline ends came to 14 bases. This CDR3 is built from 13 residues. CDR1 LNHDA and CDR2 SQIVND come from the germline V gene (reference sequence). CDR3 coding DNA: TGTGCCGTTGGCCCTCGGAGCTCCTACGAGCAGTACTTC. As protein: CAVGPRSSYEQYF.